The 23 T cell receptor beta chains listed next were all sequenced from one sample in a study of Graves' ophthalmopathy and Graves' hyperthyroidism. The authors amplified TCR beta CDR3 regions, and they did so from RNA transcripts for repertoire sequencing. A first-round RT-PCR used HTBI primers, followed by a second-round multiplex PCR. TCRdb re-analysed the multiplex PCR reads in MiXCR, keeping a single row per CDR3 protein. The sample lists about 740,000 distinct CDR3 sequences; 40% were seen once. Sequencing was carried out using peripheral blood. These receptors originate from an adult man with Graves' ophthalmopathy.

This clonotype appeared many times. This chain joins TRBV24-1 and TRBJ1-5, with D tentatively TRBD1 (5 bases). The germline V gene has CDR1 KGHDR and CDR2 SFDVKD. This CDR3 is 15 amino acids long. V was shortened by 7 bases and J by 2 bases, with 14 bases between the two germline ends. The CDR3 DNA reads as TGTGCCACCAGCAGCACCGGAGGGGGCAATCAGCCCCAGCATTTT. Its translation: CATSSTGGGNQPQHF.

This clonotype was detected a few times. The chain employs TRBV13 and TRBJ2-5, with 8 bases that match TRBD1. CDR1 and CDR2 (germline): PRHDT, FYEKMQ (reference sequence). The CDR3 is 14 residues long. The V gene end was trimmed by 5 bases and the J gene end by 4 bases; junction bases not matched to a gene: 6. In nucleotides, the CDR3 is TGTGCCAGCAGCCGTCGAGACAGGGGAGAGACCCAGTACTTC. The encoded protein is CASSRRDRGETQYF. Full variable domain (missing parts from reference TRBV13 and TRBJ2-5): AAGVIQSPRHLIKEKRETATLKCYPIPRHDTVYWYQQGPGQDPQFLISFYEKMQSDKGSIPDRFSAQQFSDYHSELNMSSLELGDSALYFCASSRRDRGETQYFGPGTRLLVL.

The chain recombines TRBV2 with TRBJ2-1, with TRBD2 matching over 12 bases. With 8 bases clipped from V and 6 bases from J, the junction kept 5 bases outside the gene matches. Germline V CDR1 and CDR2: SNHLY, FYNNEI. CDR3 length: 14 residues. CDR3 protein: CASQGLAGRNEQFF. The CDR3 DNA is TGTGCCAGCCAAGGACTAGCGGGACGCAATGAGCAGTTCTTC. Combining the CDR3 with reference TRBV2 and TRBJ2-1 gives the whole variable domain EPEVTQTPSHQVTQMGQEVILRCVPISNHLYFYWYRQILGQKVEFLVSFYNNEISEKSEIFDDQFSVERPDGSNFTLKIRSTKLEDSAMYFCASQGLAGRNEQFFGPGTRLTVL.

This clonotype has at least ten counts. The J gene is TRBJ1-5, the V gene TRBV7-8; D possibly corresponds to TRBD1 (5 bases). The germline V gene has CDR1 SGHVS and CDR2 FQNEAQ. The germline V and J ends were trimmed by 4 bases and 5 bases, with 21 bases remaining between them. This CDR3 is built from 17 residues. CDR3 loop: CASSSPTGRDRDQPQHF. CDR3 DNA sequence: TGTGCCAGCAGCTCGCCGACGGGGCGCGACCGTGATCAGCCCCAGCATTTT.

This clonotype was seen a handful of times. CDR3 nucleotides: TGTGCCAGCAGCTTTAAGCCGGGACGGGTTCAGAGCTATGGCTACACCTTC. Encoded protein: CASSFKPGRVQSYGYTF. This chain uses TRBV7-3 with TRBJ1-2, with D maybe TRBD1 (5 bases). The CDR3 runs to 17 residues. The germline CDR1 and CDR2 sequences are SGHTA and FQGTGA. V lost 3 bases and J 4 bases, leaving 21 bases between the germline ends.

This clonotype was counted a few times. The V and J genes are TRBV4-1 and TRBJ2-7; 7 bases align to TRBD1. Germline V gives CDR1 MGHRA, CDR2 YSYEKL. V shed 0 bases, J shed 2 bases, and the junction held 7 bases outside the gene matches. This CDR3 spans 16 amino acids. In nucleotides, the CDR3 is TGCGCCAGCAGCCAAGAACTGACAGGGCCAGCCTACGAGCAGTACTTC. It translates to CASSQELTGPAYEQYF.

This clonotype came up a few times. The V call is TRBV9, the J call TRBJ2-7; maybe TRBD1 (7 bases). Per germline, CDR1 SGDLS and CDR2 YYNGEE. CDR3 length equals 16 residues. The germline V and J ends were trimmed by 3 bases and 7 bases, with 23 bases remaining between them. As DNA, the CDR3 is TGTGCCAGCAGCGCTACACCCGACAGGGCGGCGGGGGAGCAGTACTTC. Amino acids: CASSATPDRAAGEQYF.

The CDR3 spells CASSYIEGNQPQHF. Written as DNA, the CDR3 is TGTGCCAGCAGTTACATCGAAGGCAATCAGCCCCAGCATTTT. The genes are TRBV6-2 or TRBV6-3 and TRBJ1-5; D unresolved. Germline V gene sequence: CDR1 MNHEY, CDR2 SVGEGT. This CDR3 comprises 14 residues. Trimming cost V 2 bases and J 2 bases, with 7 bases left between them.

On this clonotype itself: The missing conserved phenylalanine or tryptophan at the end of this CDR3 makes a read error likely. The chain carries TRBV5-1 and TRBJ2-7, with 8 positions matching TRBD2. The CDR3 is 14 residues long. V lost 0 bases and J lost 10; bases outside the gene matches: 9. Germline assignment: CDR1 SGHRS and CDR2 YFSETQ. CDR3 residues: CASSLELADRRQYL. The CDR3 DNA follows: TGCGCCAGCAGCTTGGAACTAGCGGACCGTCGTCAGTACCTC.

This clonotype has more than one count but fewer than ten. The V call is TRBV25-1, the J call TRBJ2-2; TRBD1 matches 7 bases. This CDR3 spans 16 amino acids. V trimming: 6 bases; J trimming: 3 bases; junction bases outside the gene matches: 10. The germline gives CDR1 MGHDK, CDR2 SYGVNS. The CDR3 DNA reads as TGTGCCAGCAGCGTGGTAGAGGGGGCCGACACCGGGGAGCTGTTTTTT. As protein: CASSVVEGADTGELFF.

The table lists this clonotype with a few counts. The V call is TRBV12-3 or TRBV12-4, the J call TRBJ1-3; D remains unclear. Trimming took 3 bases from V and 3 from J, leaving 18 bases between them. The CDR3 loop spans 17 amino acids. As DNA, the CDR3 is TGTGCCAGCAGTTTTTCGTATTCACACGGAGATGGAAACACCATATATTTT. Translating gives CASSFSYSHGDGNTIYF.

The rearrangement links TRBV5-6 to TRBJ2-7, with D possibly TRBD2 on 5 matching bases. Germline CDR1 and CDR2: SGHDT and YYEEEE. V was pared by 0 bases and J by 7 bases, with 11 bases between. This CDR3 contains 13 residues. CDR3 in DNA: TGTGCCAGCAGCTTGGGCCCCACGGGGGAGCAGTACTTC. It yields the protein CASSLGPTGEQYF.

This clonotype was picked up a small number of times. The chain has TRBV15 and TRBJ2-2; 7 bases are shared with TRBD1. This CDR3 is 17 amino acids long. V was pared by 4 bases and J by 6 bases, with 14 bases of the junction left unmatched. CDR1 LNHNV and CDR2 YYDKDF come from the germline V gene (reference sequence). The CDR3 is CATSILSTGDPAGELFF. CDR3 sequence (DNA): TGTGCCACCAGCATCCTTAGCACAGGGGATCCAGCCGGGGAGCTGTTTTTT.

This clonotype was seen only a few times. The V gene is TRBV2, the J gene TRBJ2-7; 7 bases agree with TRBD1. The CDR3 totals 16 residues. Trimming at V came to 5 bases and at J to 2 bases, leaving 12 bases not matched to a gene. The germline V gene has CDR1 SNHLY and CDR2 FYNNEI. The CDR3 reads CASSYLGTATPYEQYF. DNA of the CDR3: TGTGCCAGCAGTTACCTAGGGACAGCAACCCCCTACGAGCAGTACTTC.

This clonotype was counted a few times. For the CDR3, the DNA is TGTGCCAGCAGCTTAGTTATCCCTAGCGGTACCTACGAGCAGTACTTC. Translated, it gives CASSLVIPSGTYEQYF. The rearrangement joins TRBV7-2 to TRBJ2-7; 7 nucleotides line up with TRBD2. Germline V gene data show CDR1 as SGHTA and CDR2 as FQGNSA. With V trimmed by 1 base and J by 2 bases, 8 bases remained unmatched. The CDR3 covers 16 residues.

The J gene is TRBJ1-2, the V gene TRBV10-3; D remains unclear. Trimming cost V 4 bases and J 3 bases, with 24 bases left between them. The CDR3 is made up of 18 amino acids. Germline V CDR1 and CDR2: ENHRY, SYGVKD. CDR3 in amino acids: CAISAGRANTGGDYGYTF. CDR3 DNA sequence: TGTGCCATCAGTGCGGGGAGGGCCAACACCGGTGGGGACTATGGCTACACCTTC.

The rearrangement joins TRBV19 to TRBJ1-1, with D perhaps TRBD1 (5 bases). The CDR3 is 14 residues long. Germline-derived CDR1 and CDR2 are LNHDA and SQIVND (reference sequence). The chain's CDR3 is CATGPLGANTEAFF. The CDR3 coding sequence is TGTGCGACTGGGCCCCTCGGGGCAAACACTGAAGCTTTCTTT.

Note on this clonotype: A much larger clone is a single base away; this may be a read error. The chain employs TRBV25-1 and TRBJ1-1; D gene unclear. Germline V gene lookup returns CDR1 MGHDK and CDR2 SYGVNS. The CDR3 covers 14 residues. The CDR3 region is CASSLTREGTEALF. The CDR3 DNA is TGCGCCAGCAGCCTCACACGGGAAGGCACTGAAGCTCTCTTT.

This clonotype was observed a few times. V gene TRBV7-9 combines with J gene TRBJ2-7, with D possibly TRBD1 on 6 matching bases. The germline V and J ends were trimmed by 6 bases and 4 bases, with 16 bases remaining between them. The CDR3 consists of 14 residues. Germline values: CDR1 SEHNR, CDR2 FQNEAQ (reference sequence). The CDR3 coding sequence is TGTGCCAGCAGATCAACAGGGTCCGGGTACGAGCAGTACTTC. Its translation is CASRSTGSGYEQYF.

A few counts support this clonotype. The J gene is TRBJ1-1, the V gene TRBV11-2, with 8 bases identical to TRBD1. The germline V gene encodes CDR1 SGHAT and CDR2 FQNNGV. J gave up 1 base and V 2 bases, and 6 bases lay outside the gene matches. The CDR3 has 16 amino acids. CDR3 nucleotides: TGTGCCAGCAGCTTACAGGACAGGGCCCCGAACACTGAAGCTTTCTTT. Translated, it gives CASSLQDRAPNTEAFF.

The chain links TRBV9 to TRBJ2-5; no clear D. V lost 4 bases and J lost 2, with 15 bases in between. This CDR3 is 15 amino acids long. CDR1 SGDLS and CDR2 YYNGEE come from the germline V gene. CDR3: CASSPTISAQETQYF. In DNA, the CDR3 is TGTGCCAGCAGCCCGACAATCAGCGCTCAAGAGACCCAGTACTTC.

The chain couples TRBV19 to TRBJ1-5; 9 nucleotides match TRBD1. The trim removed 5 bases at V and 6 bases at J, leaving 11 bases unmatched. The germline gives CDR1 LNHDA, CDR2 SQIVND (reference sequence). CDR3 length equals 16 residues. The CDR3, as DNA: TGTGCCAGTAGTCGCCCCCCGGGACAGGGTATTCAGCCCCAGCATTTT. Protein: CASSRPPGQGIQPQHF. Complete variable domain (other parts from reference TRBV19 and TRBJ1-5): DGGITQSPKYLFRKEGQNVTLSCEQNLNHDAMYWYRQDPGQGLRLIYYSQIVNDFQKGDIAEGYSVSREKKESFPLTVTSAQKNPTAFYLCASSRPPGQGIQPQHFGDGTRLSIL.

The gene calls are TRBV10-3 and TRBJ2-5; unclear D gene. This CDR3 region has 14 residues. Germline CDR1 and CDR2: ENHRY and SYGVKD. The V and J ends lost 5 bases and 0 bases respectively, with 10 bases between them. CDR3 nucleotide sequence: TGTGCCATCAGTCCGACACATAACCAAGAGACCCAGTACTTC. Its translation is CAISPTHNQETQYF.